This T cell receptor (beta chain) was documented in a study of T cell responses to AZD1222 COVID-19 vaccine. With 6 bases clipped from V and 4 bases from J, the junction kept 15 bases outside the gene matches. The CDR3 has 19 residues. Germline V gene lookup returns CDR1 MDHEN and CDR2 SYDVKM. General observations from the study: Sampled repertoires all dated from after the peak T cell response. When two AZD1222 doses had been given, Spike-specific TCR breadth and depth rose. There were mostly white British donors and more females than males, and clonal diversity was possibly underestimated.

Some clones are missing from TCRdb's copy, which holds only in-frame ones; the method was immunoSEQ multiplex PCR. The profile shows about 120,000 clones, 90% to 95% of them singletons. As to this clone: Its antigen is unknown.

J is TRBJ2-5 and V is TRBV28; 15 bases agree with TRBD2. The specimen was peripheral blood, collected on day 0 of AZD1222 vaccination. This TCR came from an adult in good health. CDR3 protein: CASSPTRTSGRAGIETQYF. The CDR3 DNA reads TGTGCCAGCAGCCCTACTAGGACTAGCGGGAGGGCGGGAATAGAGACCCAGTACTTC.